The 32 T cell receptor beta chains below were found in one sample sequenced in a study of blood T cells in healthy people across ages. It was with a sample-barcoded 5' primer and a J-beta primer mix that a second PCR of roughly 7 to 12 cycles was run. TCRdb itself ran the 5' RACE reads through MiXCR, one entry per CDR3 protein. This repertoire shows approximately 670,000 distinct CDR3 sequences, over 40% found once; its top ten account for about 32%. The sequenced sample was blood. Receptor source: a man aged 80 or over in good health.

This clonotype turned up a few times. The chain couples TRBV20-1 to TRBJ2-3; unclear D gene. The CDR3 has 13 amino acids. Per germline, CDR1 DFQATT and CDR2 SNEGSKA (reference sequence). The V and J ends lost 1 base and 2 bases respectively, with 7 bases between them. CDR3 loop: CSARGSLTDTQYF. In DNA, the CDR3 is TGCAGTGCTAGAGGCTCCCTCACAGATACGCAGTATTTT.

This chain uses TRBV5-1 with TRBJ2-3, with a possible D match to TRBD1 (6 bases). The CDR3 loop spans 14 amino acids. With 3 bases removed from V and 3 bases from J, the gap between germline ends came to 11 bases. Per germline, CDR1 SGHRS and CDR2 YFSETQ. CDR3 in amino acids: CASSSPGQTDTQYF. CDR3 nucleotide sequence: TGCGCCAGCAGCTCCCCCGGACAGACAGATACGCAGTATTTT.

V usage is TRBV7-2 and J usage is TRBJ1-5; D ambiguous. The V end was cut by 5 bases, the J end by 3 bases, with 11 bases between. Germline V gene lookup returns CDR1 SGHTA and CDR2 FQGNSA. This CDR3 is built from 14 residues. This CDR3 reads CASSHGLNNQPQHF. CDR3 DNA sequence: TGTGCCAGCAGCCACGGACTCAACAATCAGCCCCAGCATTTT.

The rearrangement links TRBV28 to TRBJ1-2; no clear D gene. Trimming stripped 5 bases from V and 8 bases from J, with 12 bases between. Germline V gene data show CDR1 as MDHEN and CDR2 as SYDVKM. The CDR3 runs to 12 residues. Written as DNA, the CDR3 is TGTGCCAGCAGTCGATTACCCCACGGCTACACCTTC. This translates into CASSRLPHGYTF.

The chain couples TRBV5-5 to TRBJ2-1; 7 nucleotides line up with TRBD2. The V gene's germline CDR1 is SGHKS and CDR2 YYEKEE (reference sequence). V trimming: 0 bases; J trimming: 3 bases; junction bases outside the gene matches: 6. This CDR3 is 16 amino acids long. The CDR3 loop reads CASSLESGGGYNEQFF. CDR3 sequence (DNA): TGTGCCAGCAGCTTGGAATCGGGGGGTGGCTACAATGAGCAGTTCTTC.

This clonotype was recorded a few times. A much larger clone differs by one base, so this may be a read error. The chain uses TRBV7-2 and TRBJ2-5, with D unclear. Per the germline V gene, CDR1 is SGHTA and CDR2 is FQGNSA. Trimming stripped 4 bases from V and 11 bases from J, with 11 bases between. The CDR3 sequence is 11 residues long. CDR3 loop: CASSYHNEQYF. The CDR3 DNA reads TGTGCCAGCAGCTACCACAATGAGCAGTACTTC.

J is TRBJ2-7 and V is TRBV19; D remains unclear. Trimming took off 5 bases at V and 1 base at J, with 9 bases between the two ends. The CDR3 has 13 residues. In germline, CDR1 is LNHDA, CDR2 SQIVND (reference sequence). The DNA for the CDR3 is TGTGCCAGTAGTGGTCAGGAGTCCTACGAGCAGTACTTC. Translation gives CASSGQESYEQYF.

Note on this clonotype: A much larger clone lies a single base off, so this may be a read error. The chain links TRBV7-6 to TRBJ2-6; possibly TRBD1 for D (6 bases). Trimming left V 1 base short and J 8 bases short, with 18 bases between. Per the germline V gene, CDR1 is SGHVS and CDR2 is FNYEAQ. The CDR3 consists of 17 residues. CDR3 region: CASSLDDTGTGTNVLTF. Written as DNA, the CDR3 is TGTGCCAGCAGCTTAGACGATACAGGGACCGGGACCAACGTCCTGACTTTC.

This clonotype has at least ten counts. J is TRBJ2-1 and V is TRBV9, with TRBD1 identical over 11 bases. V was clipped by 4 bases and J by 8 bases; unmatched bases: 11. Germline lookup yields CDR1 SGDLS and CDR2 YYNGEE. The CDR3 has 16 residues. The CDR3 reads CASSSTGQGVLDEQFF. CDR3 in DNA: TGTGCCAGCAGCTCGACGGGACAGGGGGTTTTGGATGAGCAGTTCTTC.

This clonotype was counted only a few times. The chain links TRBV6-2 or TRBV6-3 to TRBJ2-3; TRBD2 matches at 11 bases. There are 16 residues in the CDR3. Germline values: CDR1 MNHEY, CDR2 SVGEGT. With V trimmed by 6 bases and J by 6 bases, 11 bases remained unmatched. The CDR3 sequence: CASSYGTSGGLDTQYF. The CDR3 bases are TGTGCCAGCAGCTACGGGACTAGCGGAGGGTTGGATACGCAGTATTTT.

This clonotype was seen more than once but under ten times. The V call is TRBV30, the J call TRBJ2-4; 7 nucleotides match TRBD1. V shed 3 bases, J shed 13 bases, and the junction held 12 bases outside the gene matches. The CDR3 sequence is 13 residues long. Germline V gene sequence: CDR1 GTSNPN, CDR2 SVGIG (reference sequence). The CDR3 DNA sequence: TGTGCCTGGAGCGGACAGGTGGCAGGGGAGCAGTACTTC. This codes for CAWSGQVAGEQYF.

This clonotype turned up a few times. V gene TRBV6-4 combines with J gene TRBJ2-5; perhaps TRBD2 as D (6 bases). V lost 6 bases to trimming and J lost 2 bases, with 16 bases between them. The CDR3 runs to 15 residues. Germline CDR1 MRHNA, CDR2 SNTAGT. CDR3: CASSRELAQQETQYF. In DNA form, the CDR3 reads TGTGCCAGCAGCCGAGAACTAGCTCAGCAAGAGACCCAGTACTTC.

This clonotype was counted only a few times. Here the CDR3 reads CASSGRDRGQDTQYF. Here the CDR3 DNA reads TGTGCCAGCAGCGGCCGGGACAGGGGGCAAGATACGCAGTATTTT. V usage is TRBV11-2 and J usage is TRBJ2-3, with 12 bases identical to TRBD1. Germline CDR1 and CDR2: SGHAT and FQNNGV. V trimming: 5 bases; J trimming: 5 bases; junction bases outside the gene matches: 5. The CDR3 totals 15 residues. The full variable domain, with the rest looked up from reference TRBV11-2 and TRBJ2-3, is EAGVAQSPRYKIIEKRQSVAFWCNPISGHATLYWYQQILGQGPKLLIQFQNNGVVDDSQLPKDRFSAERLKGVDSTLKIQPAKLEDSAVYLCASSGRDRGQDTQYFGPGTRLTVL.

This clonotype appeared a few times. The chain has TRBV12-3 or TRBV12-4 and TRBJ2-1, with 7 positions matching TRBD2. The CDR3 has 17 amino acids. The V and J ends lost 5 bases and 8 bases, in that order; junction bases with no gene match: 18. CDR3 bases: TGTGCCAGCAGTCACACCCTTGGGGGAGGGCCCTCGCATGAGCAGTTCTTC. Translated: CASSHTLGGGPSHEQFF.

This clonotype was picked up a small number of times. As DNA, the CDR3 is TGTGCCAGCAGCTCACAGGGGGCATCAGATACGCAGTATTTT. This sequence encodes CASSSQGASDTQYF. V gene TRBV12-3 or TRBV12-4 combines with J gene TRBJ2-3; 9 nucleotides agree with TRBD1. J gave up 4 bases and V 6 bases, and 5 bases lay outside the gene matches. This CDR3 region has 14 residues.

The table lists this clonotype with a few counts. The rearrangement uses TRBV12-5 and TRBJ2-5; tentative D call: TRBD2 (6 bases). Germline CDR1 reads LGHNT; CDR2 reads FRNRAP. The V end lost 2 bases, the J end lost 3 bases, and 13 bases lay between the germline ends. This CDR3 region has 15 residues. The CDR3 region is CASGLPYGGEETQYF. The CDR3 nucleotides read TGTGCTAGTGGTTTGCCGTACGGCGGGGAAGAGACCCAGTACTTC.

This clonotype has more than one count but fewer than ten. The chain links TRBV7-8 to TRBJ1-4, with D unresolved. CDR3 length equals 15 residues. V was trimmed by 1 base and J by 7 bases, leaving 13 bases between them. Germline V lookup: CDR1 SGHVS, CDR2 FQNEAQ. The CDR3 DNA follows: TGTGCCAGCAGCTTAGTAGCGGGTGCGAGTGAAAAACTGTTTTTT. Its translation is CASSLVAGASEKLFF.

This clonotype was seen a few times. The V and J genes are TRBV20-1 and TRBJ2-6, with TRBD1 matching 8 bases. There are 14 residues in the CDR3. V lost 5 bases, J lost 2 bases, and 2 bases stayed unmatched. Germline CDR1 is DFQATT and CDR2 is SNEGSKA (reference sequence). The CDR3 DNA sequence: TGCAGTGCTCCGGACAGGGCTGGGGCCAACGTCCTGACTTTC. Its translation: CSAPDRAGANVLTF.

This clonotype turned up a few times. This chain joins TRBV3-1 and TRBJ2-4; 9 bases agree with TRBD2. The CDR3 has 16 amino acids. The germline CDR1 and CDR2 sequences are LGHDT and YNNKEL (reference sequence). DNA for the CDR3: TGTGACTCCACAAAGCGGGGGGCGTCCACTAAAAACATTCAGTACTTC. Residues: CDSTKRGASTKNIQYF.

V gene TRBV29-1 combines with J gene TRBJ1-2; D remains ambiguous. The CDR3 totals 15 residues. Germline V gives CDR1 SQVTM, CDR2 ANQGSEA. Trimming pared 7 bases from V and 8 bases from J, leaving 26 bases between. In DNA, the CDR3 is TGCAGCGCCTCGACCCCCGGCTTTGGGCTTGGGGGCTACACCTTC. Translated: CSASTPGFGLGGYTF.

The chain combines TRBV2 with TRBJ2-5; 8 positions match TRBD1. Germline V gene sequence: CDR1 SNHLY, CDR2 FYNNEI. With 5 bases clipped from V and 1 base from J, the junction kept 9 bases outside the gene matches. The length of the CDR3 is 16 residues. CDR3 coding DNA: TGTGCCAGCAGTCCGGACAGGGCCGAATTCCAAGAGACCCAGTACTTC. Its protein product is CASSPDRAEFQETQYF.

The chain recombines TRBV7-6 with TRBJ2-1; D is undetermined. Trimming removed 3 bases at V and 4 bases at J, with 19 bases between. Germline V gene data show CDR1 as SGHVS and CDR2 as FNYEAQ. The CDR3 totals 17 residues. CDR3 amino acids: CASSFDPPGPVYNEQFF. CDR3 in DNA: TGTGCCAGCAGCTTCGATCCCCCGGGCCCCGTTTACAATGAGCAGTTCTTC.

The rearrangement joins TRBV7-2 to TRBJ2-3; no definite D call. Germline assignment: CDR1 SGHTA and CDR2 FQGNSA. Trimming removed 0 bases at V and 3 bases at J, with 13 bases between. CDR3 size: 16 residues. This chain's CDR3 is CASSLARVGNTDTQYF. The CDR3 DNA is TGTGCCAGCAGCTTAGCGCGCGTGGGGAATACAGATACGCAGTATTTT.

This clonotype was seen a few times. The CDR3 region has the DNA TGTGCCAGCAGCAGTAGCCAGCTCTACGAGCAGTACTTC. It encodes CASSSSQLYEQYF. The chain couples TRBV7-2 to TRBJ2-7; D is ambiguous. CDR3 length: 13 residues. V lost 5 bases and J lost 3, with 11 bases in between. Looked up from germline, CDR1 is SGHTA and CDR2 is FQGNSA.

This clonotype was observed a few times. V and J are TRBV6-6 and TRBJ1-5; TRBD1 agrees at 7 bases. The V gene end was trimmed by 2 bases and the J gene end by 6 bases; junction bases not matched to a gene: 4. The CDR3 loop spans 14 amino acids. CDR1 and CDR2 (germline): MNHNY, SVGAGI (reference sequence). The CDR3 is CASSYGAGGQPQHF. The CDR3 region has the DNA TGTGCCAGCAGTTACGGGGCAGGGGGTCAGCCCCAGCATTTT.

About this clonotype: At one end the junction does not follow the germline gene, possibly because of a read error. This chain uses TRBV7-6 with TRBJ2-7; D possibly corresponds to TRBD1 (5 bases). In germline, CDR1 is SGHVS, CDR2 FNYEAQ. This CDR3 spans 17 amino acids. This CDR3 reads CASSLEKRGWGKETQNF. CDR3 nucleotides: TGTGCCAGCAGCTTAGAGAAAAGGGGCTGGGGCAAAGAGACCCAGAACTTC.

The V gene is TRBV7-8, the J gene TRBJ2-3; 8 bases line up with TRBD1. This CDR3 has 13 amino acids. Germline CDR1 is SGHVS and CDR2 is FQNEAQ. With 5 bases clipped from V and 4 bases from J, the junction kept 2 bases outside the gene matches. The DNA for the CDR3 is TGTGCCAGCAGCGGACAGGGAGCAGATACGCAGTATTTT. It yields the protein CASSGQGADTQYF.

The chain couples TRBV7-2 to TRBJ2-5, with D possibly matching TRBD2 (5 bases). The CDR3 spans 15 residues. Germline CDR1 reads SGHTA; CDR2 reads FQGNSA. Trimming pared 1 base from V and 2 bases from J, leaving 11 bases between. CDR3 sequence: CASSLDVRGQETQYF. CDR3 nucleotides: TGTGCCAGCAGCTTAGATGTCCGGGGTCAAGAGACCCAGTACTTC.

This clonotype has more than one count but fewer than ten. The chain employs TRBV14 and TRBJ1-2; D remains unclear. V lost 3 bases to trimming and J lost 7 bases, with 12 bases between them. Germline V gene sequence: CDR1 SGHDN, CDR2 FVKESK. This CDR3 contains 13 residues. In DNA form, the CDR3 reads TGTGCCAGCAGCCAGGTGGTTGGAGCTGGCTACACCTTC. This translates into CASSQVVGAGYTF.

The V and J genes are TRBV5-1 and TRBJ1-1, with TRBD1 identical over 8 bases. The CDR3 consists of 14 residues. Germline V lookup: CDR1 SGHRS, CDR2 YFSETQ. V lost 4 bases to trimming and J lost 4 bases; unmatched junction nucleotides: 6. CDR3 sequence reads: CASSVSTGGTEAFF. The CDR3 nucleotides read TGCGCCAGCAGCGTAAGTACAGGGGGCACTGAAGCTTTCTTT.

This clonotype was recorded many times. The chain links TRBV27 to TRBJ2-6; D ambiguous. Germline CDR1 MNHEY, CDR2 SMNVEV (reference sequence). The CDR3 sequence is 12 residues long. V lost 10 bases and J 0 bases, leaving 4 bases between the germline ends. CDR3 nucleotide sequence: TGTGCCACCCACTCTGGGGCCAACGTCCTGACTTTC. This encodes CATHSGANVLTF.

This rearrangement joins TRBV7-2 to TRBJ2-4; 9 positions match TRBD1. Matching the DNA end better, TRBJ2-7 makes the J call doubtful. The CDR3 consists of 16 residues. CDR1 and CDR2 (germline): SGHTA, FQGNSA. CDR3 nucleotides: TGTGCCAGCAGCTTAACTGGACAGGGGAGGAGCTACGAGCAGTACTTC. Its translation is CASSLTGQGRSYEQYF.